This T cell receptor (beta chain) appears in the sequencing data of a study of regulatory T cells in long-lasting Graves disease. The sample holds one count of this clonotype. The time point here: newly diagnosed GD, antithyroid drugs for less than 3 months. The TCR library was prepared using RNA isolated from PBMCs. Arm-PCR with iRepertoire HTBI primers amplified the CDR3 regions for these TCR beta libraries. One entry per CDR3 protein results from TCRdb running MiXCR on the multiplex PCR reads. The sample lists 510,000 or so distinct CDR3 sequences, around 12% occurring once. The CDR3 runs to 16 residues. V dropped 6 bases and J dropped 6 bases, with 22 bases sitting between them. Germline CDR1 LNHDA, CDR2 SQIVND (reference sequence). These data also formed part of another study, on T cells in Graves' hyperthyroidism and ophthalmopathy.

V gene TRBV19 combines with J gene TRBJ2-3; TRBD2 might be the D (6 bases). This receptor was taken from a woman aged 25-40 years with Graves disease. The sequenced sample was peripheral blood mononuclear cells (PBMCs), obtained at new diagnosis, from a patient treated with antithyroid drugs. This chain's CDR3 is CASRTGEGPGGDTQYF. The CDR3 nucleotides are TGTGCCAGTAGGACGGGAGAGGGACCCGGAGGGGATACGCAGTATTTT.